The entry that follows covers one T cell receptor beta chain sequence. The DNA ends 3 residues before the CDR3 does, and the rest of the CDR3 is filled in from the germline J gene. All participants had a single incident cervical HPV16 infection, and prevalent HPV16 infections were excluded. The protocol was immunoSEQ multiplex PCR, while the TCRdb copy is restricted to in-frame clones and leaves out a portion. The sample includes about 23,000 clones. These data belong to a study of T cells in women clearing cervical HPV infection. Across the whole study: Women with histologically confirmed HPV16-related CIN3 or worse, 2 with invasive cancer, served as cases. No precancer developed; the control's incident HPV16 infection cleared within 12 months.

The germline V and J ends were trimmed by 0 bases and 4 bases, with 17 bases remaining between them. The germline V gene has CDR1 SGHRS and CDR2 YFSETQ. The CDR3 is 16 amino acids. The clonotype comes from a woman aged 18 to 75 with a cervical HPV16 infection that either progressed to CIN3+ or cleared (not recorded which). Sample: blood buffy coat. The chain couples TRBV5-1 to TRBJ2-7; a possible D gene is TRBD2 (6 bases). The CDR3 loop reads CASSLGDGGSRYEQYF. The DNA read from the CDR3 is TGCGCCAGCAGCTTGGGGGATGGGGGGAGCCGTTACGAG.